This T cell receptor beta chain was found in a study of control samples from healthy donors and cancer patients. Sequenced by immunoSEQ multiplex PCR; TCRdb stores in-frame clones only, minus some. The sample has 150,000 or so clones; approximately 86% are singletons. Germline values: CDR1 MNHEY, CDR2 SMNVEV (reference sequence). V lost 0 bases and J lost 2, with 9 bases in between. The CDR3 has 15 residues. The receptor was isolated from a young man in good health. V is TRBV27 and J is TRBJ2-3; D call uncertain. The sequenced sample was blood. In nucleotides, the CDR3 is TGTGCCAGCAGTTTATCTGGGATGGTCACAGATACGCAGTATTTT. Amino acid sequence: CASSLSGMVTDTQYF.